This T cell receptor (beta chain) was captured in a study of blood T cells in healthy people across ages. Through a sample-barcoded 5' primer and a J-beta primer mix, a second PCR was run for roughly 6 to 11 cycles. TCRdb used MiXCR to reprocess the 5' RACE reads, holding one entry per CDR3 protein. Of some 370,000 distinct CDR3 sequences listed, approximately 47% are singletons. Trimming removed 2 bases at V and 6 bases at J, with 14 bases between. Germline lookup yields CDR1 SGHTA and CDR2 FQGTGA. The CDR3 covers 15 residues. Sequenced sample: blood. V usage is TRBV7-3 and J usage is TRBJ2-1, with D possibly being TRBD2 (7 bases). The receptor was isolated from a man in his sixties in good health. The CDR3 reads CASSLVGGARNEQFF. The CDR3 DNA reads as TGTGCCAGCAGCTTAGTTGGGGGGGCGCGCAATGAGCAGTTCTTC.